This TCR beta chain appears in the sequencing data of a study of beta chain features in type 1 diabetes. Study context: The study found patients and healthy donors alike in age, gender and cell yields.

Deletions cut 4 bases from V and 9 bases from J, with 16 bases between. The CDR3 totals 14 residues. The germline CDR1 and CDR2 sequences are LNHNV and YYDKDF (reference sequence). This clone was seen only a few times. Its antigen is unidentified. Study results and caveats: Equally in patients and controls, PCR might preferentially amplify shorter templates.

The study reverse transcribed the entire isolated RNA, so it sequenced expressed TCRB transcripts. Some clones are missing from TCRdb's copy, which holds only in-frame ones; the method was immunoSEQ multiplex PCR. The profile covers about 140,000 clones, with roughly 7.2% appearing a single time and approximately 1.4% taken by the ten largest. Sequenced input: central memory CD4+ T cells from blood. V usage is TRBV15 and J usage is TRBJ2-1, with D perhaps matching TRBD2 (6 bases). The source of this sequence is a woman in her 30s in good health. CDR3 sequence reads: CATSNPSGQAEQFF. CDR3 DNA sequence: TGTGCCACCAGCAACCCGAGCGGGCAAGCTGAGCAGTTCTTC.